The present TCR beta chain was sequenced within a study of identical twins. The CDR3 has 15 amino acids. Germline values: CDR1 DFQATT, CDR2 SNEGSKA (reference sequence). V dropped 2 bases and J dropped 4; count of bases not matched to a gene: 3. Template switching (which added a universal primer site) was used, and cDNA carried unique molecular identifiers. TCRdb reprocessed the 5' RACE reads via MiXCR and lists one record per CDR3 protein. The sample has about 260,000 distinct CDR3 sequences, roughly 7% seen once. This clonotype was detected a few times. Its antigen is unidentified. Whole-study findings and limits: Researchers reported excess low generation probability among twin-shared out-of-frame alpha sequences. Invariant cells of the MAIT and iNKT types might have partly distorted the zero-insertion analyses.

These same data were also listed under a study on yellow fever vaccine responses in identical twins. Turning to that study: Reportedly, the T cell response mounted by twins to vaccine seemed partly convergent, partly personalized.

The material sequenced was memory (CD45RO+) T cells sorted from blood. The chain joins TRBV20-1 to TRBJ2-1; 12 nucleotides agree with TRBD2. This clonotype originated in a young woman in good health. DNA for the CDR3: TGCAGTGCTAGATCGACTAGCGGGGGTTACAATGAGCAGTTCTTC. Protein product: CSARSTSGGYNEQFF.